The 17 T cell receptor beta chains in this list originate from one sample, sequenced in a study of CD8 T cells in Susac syndrome. cDNA came from about 0.46 to 1 ug RNA primed by random hexamers. One entry per CDR3 protein results from TCRdb running MiXCR on the immunoSEQ multiplex PCR reads. The sample records 150,000 to 200,000 distinct CDR3 sequences, roughly 95% being singletons. The sequenced sample was CD4+ T cells from PBMCs. The receptor set was obtained from a human donor with multiple sclerosis.

CDR3 sequence (DNA): TGTGCCTGGAGCAAACCACAGGGGGCGCAGCGTGGCTACACCTTC. Protein sequence: CAWSKPQGAQRGYTF. The V call is TRBV30, the J call TRBJ1-2; 9 bases line up with TRBD1. This CDR3 has 15 residues. J gave up 7 bases and V 3 bases, and 12 bases lay outside the gene matches. The germline CDR1 and CDR2 sequences are GTSNPN and SVGIG (reference sequence).

The gene calls are TRBV29-1 and TRBJ2-7, with a tentative D call TRBD1 (7 bases). This CDR3 has 12 residues. With 6 bases removed from V and 2 bases from J, the gap between germline ends came to 11 bases. Germline CDR1 SQVTM, CDR2 ANQGSEA. The CDR3 DNA follows: TGCAGCGTCAGGGGGGATGCCTACGAGCAGTACTTC. This sequence encodes CSVRGDAYEQYF.

The chain couples TRBV12-3 or TRBV12-4 to TRBJ1-2; D might be TRBD1 (6 bases). V was cut by 2 bases and J by 6 bases, with 13 bases left in between. The CDR3 length is 14 residues. DNA for the CDR3: TGTGCCAGCAGTTTAAAGGGGGGGGTTGATGGCTACACCTTC. This translates into CASSLKGGVDGYTF.

The chain uses TRBV4-1 and TRBJ1-2, with 11 bases aligning to TRBD1. J lost 3 bases, V lost 3 bases, and 3 bases had no gene match. The V gene's germline CDR1 is MGHRA and CDR2 YSYEKL. The CDR3 runs 15 residues. CDR3 in amino acids: CASSQRTGGDYGYTF. DNA of the CDR3: TGCGCCAGCAGCCAGAGGACAGGGGGCGACTATGGCTACACCTTC.

V gene TRBV20-1 combines with J gene TRBJ2-3; D assignment may be TRBD1 or TRBD2 (6 bases each). Trimming left V 6 bases short and J 3 bases short, with 19 bases between. The CDR3 covers 15 residues. CDR1 is DFQATT and CDR2 is SNEGSKA in the germline V gene (reference sequence). DNA of the CDR3: TGCAGTGCCTCGACAGGTAGCGGACGTACAGATACGCAGTATTTT. It encodes CSASTGSGRTDTQYF.

This clonotype appeared a few times. Sequence at one end of the junction differs from germline and may be a read error. This sequence joins TRBV29-1 and TRBJ2-1, with 7 bases lining up with TRBD2. The CDR3 sequence is 14 residues long. The germline V gene encodes CDR1 SQVTM and CDR2 ANQGSEA. CDR3 protein: CSVFSGAALNEQFF. The CDR3 DNA sequence: TGCAGCGTGTTCAGCGGGGCCGCCTTGAATGAGCAGTTCTTT.

The rearrangement links TRBV18 to TRBJ2-1; D might be TRBD2 (5 bases). Germline V gene lookup returns CDR1 KGHSH and CDR2 LQKENI. The CDR3 contains 11 residues. The V end lost 3 bases, the J end lost 12 bases, and 9 bases lay between the germline ends. The CDR3 coding sequence is TGTGCCAGCTCACCTAGCGCGGGGCAGTTCTTC. It translates to CASSPSAGQFF.

The chain couples TRBV28 to TRBJ1-5; 8 nucleotides agree with TRBD1. The CDR3 loop spans 14 amino acids. Germline assignment: CDR1 MDHEN and CDR2 SYDVKM. The V segment lost 6 bases and the J segment 4 bases; nucleotides outside the gene matches: 5. CDR3 loop: CASRLGQGNQPQHF. CDR3 bases: TGTGCCAGCAGGCTCGGACAGGGAAATCAGCCCCAGCATTTT.

Only one count was recorded for this clonotype. The J gene is TRBJ1-2, the V gene TRBV30; TRBD1 might be the D (5 bases). Per the germline V gene, CDR1 is GTSNPN and CDR2 is SVGIG (reference sequence). The CDR3 extends over 14 amino acids. Trimming took off 1 base at V and 3 bases at J, with 12 bases between the two ends. DNA of the CDR3: TGTGCCTGGAGTGCCCACGGGACGGACTATGGCTACACCTTC. Its protein is CAWSAHGTDYGYTF.

The V and J genes are TRBV29-1 and TRBJ1-1, with 8 bases lining up with TRBD1. V lost 7 bases, J lost 1 base, and 8 bases stayed unmatched. The CDR3 extends over 14 amino acids. The germline gives CDR1 SQVTM, CDR2 ANQGSEA. CDR3 sequence reads: CSAGQEVGNTEAFF. The CDR3 region has the DNA TGCAGCGCGGGACAGGAGGTAGGGAACACTGAAGCTTTCTTT. The entire variable domain, with the rest obtained from reference TRBV29-1 and TRBJ1-1, is as follows: SAVISQKPSRDICQRGTSLTIQCQVDSQVTMMFWYRQQPGQSLTLIATANQGSEATYESGFVIDKFPISRPNLTFSTLTVSNMSPEDSSIYLCSAGQEVGNTEAFFGQGTRLTVV.

This chain links TRBV30 with TRBJ2-1, with D hard to call. The CDR3 totals 13 residues. From germline, CDR1 is GTSNPN and CDR2 SVGIG (reference sequence). The ends were cut back, 3 bases at V and 0 bases at J, with 6 bases in the middle. The CDR3 sequence is CAWSGTSYNEQFF. The DNA for the CDR3 is TGTGCCTGGAGCGGAACCTCCTACAATGAGCAGTTCTTC. The full variable domain, completed using reference TRBV30 and TRBJ2-1, is SQTIHQWPATLVQPVGSPLSLECTVEGTSNPNLYWYRQAAGRGLQLLFYSVGIGQISSEVPQNLSASRPQDRQFILSSKKLLLSDSGFYLCAWSGTSYNEQFFGPGTRLTVL.

V and J are TRBV20-1 and TRBJ1-4; D call uncertain. Trimming cost V 5 bases and J 3 bases, with 19 bases left between them. Germline V gives CDR1 DFQATT, CDR2 SNEGSKA (reference sequence). The CDR3 loop spans 16 amino acids. CDR3 bases: TGCAGTGCTCTTCCTATTTGGGGTGACGCTAATGAAAAACTGTTTTTT. Translated, it gives CSALPIWGDANEKLFF.

The chain is built from TRBV12-3 or TRBV12-4 and TRBJ2-1; D possibly corresponds to TRBD2 (5 bases). The CDR3 sequence is 13 residues long. V was shortened by 5 bases and J by 4 bases, with 9 bases between the two germline ends. For the CDR3, the DNA is TGTGCCAGCAGTCCCGAGGGTTACAATGAGCAGTTCTTC. Residues: CASSPEGYNEQFF.

This chain joins TRBV30 and TRBJ2-5, with D unresolved. The CDR3 extends over 13 amino acids. Germline assignment: CDR1 GTSNPN and CDR2 SVGIG (reference sequence). Trimming removed 0 bases from V and 6 bases from J, with 11 bases in between. The DNA of the CDR3 is TGTGCCTGGAGTGTACAAGGGTTAAAGACCCAGTACTTC. This gives the protein CAWSVQGLKTQYF.

J is TRBJ2-1 and V is TRBV2; D is ambiguous. This CDR3 has 13 residues. Germline V gene lookup returns CDR1 SNHLY and CDR2 FYNNEI. Between the trimmed V and J ends, which lost 4 bases and 4 bases, there was a span of 8 bases. This CDR3 is CASSVWPYNEQFF. The CDR3 nucleotides are TGTGCCAGCAGTGTTTGGCCTTACAATGAGCAGTTCTTC. Full variable domain (outside the CDR3, taken from reference TRBV2 and TRBJ2-1): EPEVTQTPSHQVTQMGQEVILRCVPISNHLYFYWYRQILGQKVEFLVSFYNNEISEKSEIFDDQFSVERPDGSNFTLKIRSTKLEDSAMYFCASSVWPYNEQFFGPGTRLTVL.

The chain has TRBV15 and TRBJ1-2; tentatively, D is TRBD1 (5 bases). Germline CDR1 reads LNHNV; CDR2 reads YYDKDF (reference sequence). The CDR3 extends over 13 amino acids. Trimming left V 2 bases short and J 5 bases short, with 9 bases between. Written as DNA, the CDR3 is TGTGCCACCAGCAGACGGGGCCCGTATGGCTACACCTTC. It codes for CATSRRGPYGYTF. Based on the CDR3 plus reference TRBV15 and TRBJ1-2, the full variable domain is DAMVIQNPRYQVTQFGKPVTLSCSQTLNHNVMYWYQQKSSQAPKLLFHYYDKDFNNEADTPDNFQSRRPNTSFCFLDIRSPGLGDTAMYLCATSRRGPYGYTFGSGTRLTVV.

This chain uses TRBV10-3 with TRBJ1-1; TRBD1 might be the D (5 bases). The length of the CDR3 is 11 residues. The ends were cut back, 6 bases at V and 11 bases at J, with 13 bases in the middle. The germline CDR1 and CDR2 sequences are ENHRY and SYGVKD. This CDR3 reads CAISQGEGAFF. In DNA, the CDR3 is TGTGCCATCAGCCAGGGTGAAGGGGCTTTCTTT.